This TCR beta chain was profiled in a study of T cells in women clearing cervical HPV infection. Study overall: Cases: HPV16-related CIN3 or worse on histology, a couple of invasive cancers.

Study-level findings and limits: TRBV6-7 relative abundance averaged roughly 0.099% in cases and around 0.17% in controls. CIN3+ cases had significantly higher TCR repertoire richness than controls, but evenness did not differ.

The CDR3 contains 13 residues. V lost 1 base and J 4 bases, leaving 10 bases between the germline ends. Germline CDR1 and CDR2: DFQATT and SNEGSKA (reference sequence). Points on this clone: No antigen is known for it. The read falls 3 residues short of the CDR3 end, and the missing part is taken from the germline J gene.

The protocol was immunoSEQ multiplex PCR, while the TCRdb copy is restricted to in-frame clones and leaves out a portion. Its clone listing holds 40,000 to 45,000 clones. The clonotype originates from a woman between 18 and 70 years old with a cervical HPV16 infection that either progressed to CIN3+ or cleared (not recorded which). This sequence joins TRBV20-1 and TRBJ1-2; D might be TRBD1 (5 bases). The material sequenced was blood buffy coat. CDR3 protein: CSARGQLSYGYTF. The DNA read from the CDR3 is TGCAGTGCTAGAGGACAGTTATCCTATGGC.